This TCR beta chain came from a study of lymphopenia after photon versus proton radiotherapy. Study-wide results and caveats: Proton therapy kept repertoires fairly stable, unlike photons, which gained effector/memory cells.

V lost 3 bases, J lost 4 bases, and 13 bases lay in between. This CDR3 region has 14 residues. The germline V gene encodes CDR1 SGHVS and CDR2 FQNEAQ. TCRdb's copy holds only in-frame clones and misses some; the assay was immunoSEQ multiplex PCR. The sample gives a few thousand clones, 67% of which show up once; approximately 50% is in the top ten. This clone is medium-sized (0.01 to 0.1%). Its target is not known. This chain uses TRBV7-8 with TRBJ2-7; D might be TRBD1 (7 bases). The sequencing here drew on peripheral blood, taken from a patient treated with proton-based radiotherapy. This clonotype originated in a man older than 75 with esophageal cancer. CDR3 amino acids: CASSFRGTAYEQYF. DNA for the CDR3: TGTGCCAGCAGCTTCCGGGGGACAGCTTACGAGCAGTACTTC.